The entry below gives a single T cell receptor (beta chain) sequence along with its context. The authors' processing: Estimates of nucleated cell counts were drawn from the amplification of reference gene primers. Sequenced by immunoSEQ multiplex PCR; TCRdb stores in-frame clones only, minus some. V and J calls and clone size are as listed in that table; D and trimming were resolved from the DNA. The table records roughly 100,000 clones, about four fifths of them present only once. The data belong to a study of blood T cell repertoires in COVID-19. For the study at large: Samples representing acute and convalescent COVID-19 were sourced from the United States, Italy and Spain. PBMCs, B-cell-depleted T cells, or T cells provided the cDNA or gDNA that made up the material.

The origin of this receptor is a woman over 75 with acute or convalescent COVID-19. Sequencing was done on a sample of peripheral blood.

CDR3 in DNA: TGTGCCAGCAGCTTAGTCCCCTCTAGCGGGAGGGGCACCGGGGAGCTGTTTTTT. It yields the protein CASSLVPSSGRGTGELFF. The chain joins TRBV7-3 to TRBJ2-2; TRBD2 aligns across 12 bases. This CDR3 comprises 18 residues. V shed 2 bases, J shed 4 bases, and the junction held 8 bases outside the gene matches. The V gene's germline CDR1 is SGHTA and CDR2 FQGTGA.